Only one count was recorded for the clone carrying this T cell receptor (beta chain). The trim removed 3 bases at V and 1 base at J, leaving 3 bases unmatched. Germline V gene data show CDR1 as SEHNR and CDR2 as FQNEAQ (reference sequence). This CDR3 has 16 amino acids. This record belongs to a study of blood T cell repertoires in COVID-19. Libraries were prepared by immunoSEQ multiplex PCR; TCRdb keeps only in-frame clonotypes and omits some of them. The sample gives over 15,000 clones, approximately 90% of which show up once; around 10% is in the top ten. Sequencing was carried out using peripheral blood. The chain couples TRBV7-9 to TRBJ2-3; 11 bases map to TRBD2. This sequence originates from a human donor in a cohort sampled during active COVID-19. CDR3 bases: TGTGCCAGCAGCTTTAGCGGGAGGGGAGGCACAGATACGCAGTATTTT. Residues: CASSFSGRGGTDTQYF.